The 20 T cell receptor beta chains presented below share a single source sample, sequenced in a study of blood T cells in healthy people across ages. With a J-beta primer mix and a sample-barcoded 5' primer, a second PCR ran about 7 to 12 cycles. TCRdb reprocessed the 5' RACE reads via MiXCR and lists one record per CDR3 protein. This sample has roughly 1.9 million distinct CDR3 sequences, with 35% to 50% found just once. The sample taken for sequencing was blood. All receptors come from a human donor in good health.

This clonotype has ten or more counts. This sequence joins TRBV6-5 and TRBJ1-2; no clear D. V was shortened by 2 bases and J by 4 bases, with 14 bases between the two germline ends. Germline CDR1 MNHEY, CDR2 SVGAGI. CDR3 length: 15 amino acids. The CDR3 spells CASSYGQLGPYGYTF. The CDR3 DNA sequence: TGTGCCAGCAGTTACGGTCAGCTCGGGCCCTATGGCTACACCTTC.

This sequence joins TRBV29-1 and TRBJ2-3; D is possibly TRBD1 (6 bases). V gave up 8 bases and J gave up 3 bases, with 15 bases separating them. The CDR3 length is 13 residues. Germline assignment: CDR1 SQVTM and CDR2 ANQGSEA. As DNA, the CDR3 is TGCAGCTCTGTTGACACAGGGACAGATACGCAGTATTTT. Protein: CSSVDTGTDTQYF.

This chain joins TRBV11-2 and TRBJ2-2; D is ambiguous. Germline CDR1 SGHAT, CDR2 FQNNGV. The CDR3 length is 13 residues. The V end lost 5 bases, the J end lost 8 bases, and 12 bases lay between the germline ends. The CDR3 here is CASSPYEVGELFF. Written as DNA, the CDR3 is TGTGCCAGCAGCCCCTATGAAGTAGGGGAGCTGTTTTTT.

This clonotype showed up just once. This chain connects TRBV7-2 to TRBJ1-1; D not resolved. V lost 1 base, J lost 1 base, and 10 bases lay in between. Germline CDR1 reads SGHTA; CDR2 reads FQGNSA. There are 15 residues in the CDR3. CDR3 loop: CASSLVVWANTEAFF. The CDR3 DNA reads TGTGCCAGCAGCTTAGTAGTATGGGCGAACACTGAAGCTTTCTTT. Together with reference TRBV7-2 and TRBJ1-1, the CDR3 gives the full variable domain: GAGVSQSPSNKVTEKGKDVELRCDPISGHTALYWYRQSLGQGLEFLIYFQGNSAPDKSGLPSDRFSAERTGGSVSTLTIQRTQQEDSAVYLCASSLVVWANTEAFFGQGTRLTVV.

The V gene is TRBV4-2, the J gene TRBJ2-1; the D is unclear. Trimming left V 4 bases short and J 7 bases short, with 17 bases between. Germline loops: CDR1 LGHNA, CDR2 YNFKEQ. The CDR3 consists of 15 residues. CDR3 coding DNA: TGTGCCAGCAGCCTCCCAGGTAGTGGGGTTAATGAGCAGTTCTTC. It codes for CASSLPGSGVNEQFF.

This clonotype was detected only a few times. The chain carries TRBV5-6 and TRBJ2-7; 7 positions agree with TRBD2. CDR1 SGHDT and CDR2 YYEEEE come from the germline V gene. The trim removed 4 bases at V and 3 bases at J, leaving 10 bases unmatched. CDR3 length equals 15 residues. The CDR3 loop reads CASSPRDYQGYEQYF. Here the CDR3 DNA reads TGTGCCAGCAGCCCCCGGGACTACCAAGGCTACGAGCAGTACTTC. The full variable domain, in which reference TRBV5-6 and TRBJ2-7 provide the parts outside the CDR3, is DAGVTQSPTHLIKTRGQQVTLRCSPKSGHDTVSWYQQALGQGPQFIFQYYEEEERQRGNFPDRFSGHQFPNYSSELNVNALLLGDSALYLCASSPRDYQGYEQYFGPGTRLTVT.

Note on this clonotype: An end of the junction does not agree with germline; a read error may underlie this. This sequence joins TRBV7-3 and TRBJ2-3, with 7 bases aligning to TRBD1. Germline assignment: CDR1 SGHTA and CDR2 FQGTGA. The CDR3 contains 14 residues. CDR3 DNA: TGTGCCAGCGGCTTGCGACAGGGTAAAGATACGCAGTATTTT. Translating it yields CASGLRQGKDTQYF.

The V call is TRBV12-5, the J call TRBJ2-7; D is undetermined. The V gene's germline CDR1 is LGHNT and CDR2 FRNRAP. V was pared by 2 bases and J by 2 bases, with 16 bases between. The length of the CDR3 is 16 residues. The CDR3 spells CASGLSNSPGAYEQYF. For the CDR3, the DNA is TGTGCTAGTGGTTTGTCCAATTCCCCGGGCGCCTACGAGCAGTACTTC. The full variable domain, completed using reference TRBV12-5 and TRBJ2-7, is DARVTQTPRHKVTEMGQEVTMRCQPILGHNTVFWYRQTMMQGLELLAYFRNRAPLDDSGMPKDRFSAEMPDATLATLKIQPSEPRDSAVYFCASGLSNSPGAYEQYFGPGTRLTVT.

The gene calls are TRBV6-5 and TRBJ2-5, with D uncertain. The CDR3 runs 14 residues. V lost 2 bases to trimming and J lost 1 base, with 8 bases between them. CDR1 and CDR2 from the germline V gene are MNHEY and SVGAGI. CDR3 nucleotides: TGTGCCAGCAGTTACATGGGCAGCCAAGAGACCCAGTACTTC. Protein sequence: CASSYMGSQETQYF.

Worth noting for this clonotype: One end of the junction varies from germline; a read error may be responsible. The chain couples TRBV9 to TRBJ1-2; weak D call: TRBD1 (6 bases). The CDR3 is 15 residues long. CDR1 and CDR2 (germline): SGDLS, YYNGEE. The CDR3 DNA reads TGTGCCTGCAGCGGTCCGAACAGGGCTAGCTATGGCTACACCTTC. It encodes CACSGPNRASYGYTF.

The chain employs TRBV6-2 or TRBV6-3 and TRBJ1-2; TRBD1 matches at 7 bases. CDR3 length equals 12 residues. Germline CDR1 is MNHEY and CDR2 is SVGEGT. V gave up 8 bases and J gave up 6 bases; unmatched junction bases: 6. CDR3 sequence (DNA): TGTGCCAGCGCCCAAGGGGGCGATGGCTACACCTTC. The encoded protein is CASAQGGDGYTF.

This clonotype occurred a few times. This chain connects TRBV6-2 or TRBV6-3 to TRBJ2-1, with 7 bases fitting TRBD1. Looked up from germline, CDR1 is MNHEY and CDR2 is SVGEGT. The CDR3 runs to 13 residues. The junction had 12 bases not matched to a gene; V was cut back by 5 bases and J by 14 bases. CDR3 nucleotides: TGTGCCAGCAGTCCCATAGAATCGGACAGGAAGTTCTTC. Encoded protein: CASSPIESDRKFF.

This chain joins TRBV7-2 and TRBJ2-3; 7 nucleotides agree with TRBD2. The CDR3 contains 15 residues. V lost 5 bases, J lost 3 bases, and 8 bases stayed unmatched. Per germline, CDR1 SGHTA and CDR2 FQGNSA. In nucleotides, the CDR3 is TGTGCCAGCAGCCGGGAGCGGGGATGGACAGATACGCAGTATTTT. Encoded protein: CASSRERGWTDTQYF.

This clonotype was seen a handful of times. The J gene is TRBJ2-3, the V gene TRBV9; weak D call: TRBD1 (7 bases). This CDR3 is 17 amino acids long. The ends were cut back, 1 base at V and 5 bases at J, with 20 bases in the middle. Looked up from germline, CDR1 is SGDLS and CDR2 is YYNGEE. Here the CDR3 DNA reads TGTGCCAGCAGCGTAACGGGGGTCCAGGGGGTAGGAGATACGCAGTATTTT. Translated, it gives CASSVTGVQGVGDTQYF.

This chain joins TRBV12-3 or TRBV12-4 and TRBJ1-5; 9 nucleotides align to TRBD1. The CDR3 extends over 13 amino acids. After removal of 6 bases from V and 8 bases from J, the junction contained 5 bases not matched to a gene. The CDR3 nucleotides are TGTGCCAGCAGCGGACAGGGGAAGGAGCCCCAGCATTTT. Translating gives CASSGQGKEPQHF.

V and J are TRBV4-3 and TRBJ2-5; 8 bases align to TRBD1. V trimming: 0 bases; J trimming: 5 bases; junction bases outside the gene matches: 11. The CDR3 runs 17 residues. Looked up from germline, CDR1 is LGHNA and CDR2 is YSLEER. CDR3 nucleotides: TGCGCCAGCAGCCAAGATCGGCCTACAGGGGGTTTGGAGACCCAGTACTTC. Translating it yields CASSQDRPTGGLETQYF.

This clonotype has just a few counts. The chain couples TRBV20-1 to TRBJ2-7; D is unclear. The CDR3 contains 12 residues. The V gene's germline CDR1 is DFQATT and CDR2 SNEGSKA (reference sequence). The V and J ends lost 7 bases and 1 base respectively, with 11 bases between them. CDR3 region: CSGPGRSYEQYF. In DNA form, the CDR3 reads TGCAGTGGCCCCGGACGATCCTACGAGCAGTACTTC.

This clonotype was found a few times. This chain links TRBV27 with TRBJ1-2; 8 bases map to TRBD1. This CDR3 spans 15 amino acids. The V gene end was trimmed by 6 bases and the J gene end by 5 bases; junction bases not matched to a gene: 11. In germline, CDR1 is MNHEY, CDR2 SMNVEV (reference sequence). CDR3 nucleotides: TGTGCCAGCAGGGGAGGACAGGGCCTTTTTTATGGCTACACCTTC. This encodes CASRGGQGLFYGYTF.

This chain connects TRBV20-1 to TRBJ1-1; D is undetermined. The germline V gene has CDR1 DFQATT and CDR2 SNEGSKA (reference sequence). The CDR3 runs to 12 residues. Trimming removed 3 bases from V and 10 bases from J, with 15 bases in between. CDR3 protein: CSASLRTAGAFF. Written as DNA, the CDR3 is TGCAGTGCTAGCCTCCGGACCGCCGGAGCTTTCTTT.

The table lists this clonotype with a few counts. The chain couples TRBV9 to TRBJ1-4; TRBD1 is a possible D gene (5 bases). The CDR3 has 15 amino acids. The V and J ends lost 3 bases and 0 bases respectively, with 9 bases between them. Germline V gene data show CDR1 as SGDLS and CDR2 as YYNGEE. The DNA of the CDR3 is TGTGCCAGCAGCGCCGGGGGGTCAACTAATGAAAAACTGTTTTTT. It specifies CASSAGGSTNEKLFF.